Listed here are 23 T cell receptor beta chains from one sample, sequenced in a study of shared clonotypes between healthy human individuals. Assay: immunoSEQ multiplex PCR; the TCRdb copy retains only in-frame clones and omits some. The sample has 800,000 to 950,000 clones; approximately 97% are singletons. CD8 cells regarded as naive lacked CD45RO, were positively chosen for CCR7, and omitted terminally differentiated effector memory CD45RA+ cells. Sequencing used naive CD8+ T cells sorted from blood. All receptors come from a man aged 25 to 45 in good health.

This chain connects TRBV7-6 to TRBJ1-5; no definite D call. In germline, CDR1 is SGHVS, CDR2 FNYEAQ. The V and J ends lost 2 bases and 6 bases respectively, with 11 bases between them. The length of the CDR3 is 14 residues. CDR3 in amino acids: CASSLFQEGQPQHF. CDR3 nucleotides: TGTGCCAGCAGCTTATTCCAGGAGGGTCAGCCCCAGCATTTT.

A single count supports this clone. V usage is TRBV11-3 and J usage is TRBJ2-1; TRBD1 matches at 7 bases. The V gene's germline CDR1 is SGHNT and CDR2 YENEEA. The junction had 12 bases not matched to a gene; V was cut back by 5 bases and J by 8 bases. The CDR3 is made up of 15 amino acids. The CDR3 coding sequence is TGTGCCAGCAGCGGAAGGACAGGTAGTTCGTATGAGCAGTTCTTC. This encodes CASSGRTGSSYEQFF.

The sample holds one count of this clone. The chain couples TRBV11-2 to TRBJ1-2; 7 nucleotides line up with TRBD1. The CDR3 runs 14 residues. Per the germline V gene, CDR1 is SGHAT and CDR2 is FQNNGV. J was trimmed by 7 bases and V by 5 bases; bases with no gene match: 10. The CDR3 nucleotides are TGTGCCAGCAGCCTCAAATCACAGGGGTCTGGCTACACCTTC. Its protein is CASSLKSQGSGYTF.

DNA of the CDR3: TGCGCCAGCAGCCAAGGGAAGGACCAGAGCACAGATACGCAGTATTTT. This gives the protein CASSQGKDQSTDTQYF. The chain is built from TRBV4-3 and TRBJ2-3; no firm D call. Germline assignment: CDR1 LGHNA and CDR2 YSLEER. V dropped 1 base and J dropped 0 bases, with 11 bases sitting between them. The CDR3 totals 16 residues.

Only one count was recorded for this clone. The CDR3 DNA follows: TGTGCCAGCAGTGCGACAGATAGCTCCTACGAGCAGTACTTC. It translates to CASSATDSSYEQYF. The V gene is TRBV2, the J gene TRBJ2-7, with D perhaps TRBD1 (5 bases). Looked up from germline, CDR1 is SNHLY and CDR2 is FYNNEI. The CDR3 contains 14 residues. The V gene lost 4 bases and the J gene lost 0 bases, with 10 bases spanning the gap.

V is TRBV13 and J is TRBJ2-7, with D possibly TRBD2 on 6 matching bases. V lost 7 bases to trimming and J lost 4 bases, with 17 bases between them. The CDR3 runs to 14 residues. CDR1 and CDR2 from the germline V gene are PRHDT and FYEKMQ (reference sequence). The CDR3, as DNA: TGTGCCAGCAACACCCGGGGAGGAAAATACGAGCAGTACTTC. Protein: CASNTRGGKYEQYF.

V is TRBV11-2 and J is TRBJ1-1, with D unclear. CDR3 size: 14 residues. V lost 6 bases and J 3 bases, leaving 14 bases between the germline ends. Germline V gene lookup returns CDR1 SGHAT and CDR2 FQNNGV. The DNA for the CDR3 is TGTGCCAGCAGACCGGCCCCTACGGACACTGAAGCTTTCTTT. As protein: CASRPAPTDTEAFF.

The chain has TRBV5-1 and TRBJ1-5, with TRBD1 matching over 10 bases. The V gene end was trimmed by 0 bases and the J gene end by 0 bases; junction bases not matched to a gene: 0. The germline V gene encodes CDR1 SGHRS and CDR2 YFSETQ. This CDR3 comprises 16 residues. In DNA, the CDR3 is TGCGCCAGCAGCTTGGGGGACAGGGGTAGCAATCAGCCCCAGCATTTT. Translating it yields CASSLGDRGSNQPQHF. Together with reference TRBV5-1 and TRBJ1-5, the CDR3 gives the full variable domain: KAGVTQTPRYLIKTRGQQVTLSCSPISGHRSVSWYQQTPGQGLQFLFEYFSETQRNKGNFPGRFSGRQFSNSRSEMNVSTLELGDSALYLCASSLGDRGSNQPQHFGDGTRLSIL.

The chain carries TRBV7-4 and TRBJ2-7, with 8 bases identical to TRBD1. Germline V gene lookup returns CDR1 SGHVT and CDR2 SQSDAQ. The J segment lost 3 bases and the V segment lost 0 bases, leaving 10 bases of the junction unmatched. The CDR3 extends over 17 amino acids. The CDR3 here is CASSLAGLGQAHYEQYF. The CDR3 bases are TGTGCCAGCAGCTTAGCGGGCTTGGGACAGGCCCACTACGAGCAGTACTTC.

The rearrangement joins TRBV5-5 to TRBJ1-1; TRBD1 matches at 11 bases. V lost 4 bases to trimming and J lost 4 bases; unmatched junction nucleotides: 9. The CDR3 is 16 amino acids. The germline V gene has CDR1 SGHKS and CDR2 YYEKEE (reference sequence). CDR3 sequence (DNA): TGTGCCAGCAGCCTGGGGACAGGGGGACGCGGCACTGAAGCTTTCTTT. This gives the protein CASSLGTGGRGTEAFF.

V gene TRBV2 combines with J gene TRBJ1-4; no firm D call. Germline assignment: CDR1 SNHLY and CDR2 FYNNEI. The CDR3 loop spans 15 amino acids. Trimming took off 6 bases at V and 3 bases at J, with 14 bases between the two ends. CDR3 DNA sequence: TGTGCCAGCAGCCTTGTGACGTCTTCTAATGAAAAACTGTTTTTT. It encodes CASSLVTSSNEKLFF.

This chain joins TRBV7-8 and TRBJ2-7; 10 bases match TRBD2. CDR1 and CDR2 (germline): SGHVS, FQNEAQ. The CDR3 extends over 17 amino acids. Germline trimming cut 2 bases from V and 4 bases from J; bases unmatched to any gene: 11. The CDR3 region is CASSLSASGGSAYEQYF. In nucleotides, the CDR3 is TGTGCCAGCAGCTTATCCGCTAGCGGGGGCTCGGCTTACGAGCAGTACTTC.

V and J are TRBV7-9 and TRBJ1-1, with 7 bases identical to TRBD1. Losses at the gene ends were 4 bases for V and 1 base for J; bases not matched to a gene: 9. The CDR3 contains 16 residues. Germline CDR1 is SEHNR and CDR2 is FQNEAQ (reference sequence). In DNA form, the CDR3 reads TGTGCCAGCAGCTCCGCCTACAGGGGAAAGAACACTGAAGCTTTCTTT. This codes for CASSSAYRGKNTEAFF. The whole variable domain, remainder taken from reference TRBV7-9 and TRBJ1-1, is DTGVSQNPRHKITKRGQNVTFRCDPISEHNRLYWYRQTLGQGPEFLTYFQNEAQLEKSRLLSDRFSAERPKGSFSTLEIQRTEQGDSAMYLCASSSAYRGKNTEAFFGQGTRLTVV.

This chain links TRBV9 with TRBJ2-7; either TRBD1 or TRBD2 may fit D (6 bases each). V was pared by 1 base and J by 4 bases, with 15 bases between. Germline assignment: CDR1 SGDLS and CDR2 YYNGEE. There are 15 residues in the CDR3. The CDR3 loop is CASSVSGATGYEQYF. CDR3 nucleotide sequence: TGTGCCAGCAGCGTATCGGGGGCTACGGGGTACGAGCAGTACTTC.

This clone was seen once. The sample carries other DNA sequences with the same CDR3. The chain carries TRBV5-5 and TRBJ2-7; D is undetermined. V lost 0 bases, J lost 3 bases, and 4 bases lay in between. Germline loops: CDR1 SGHKS, CDR2 YYEKEE (reference sequence). The CDR3 spans 12 residues. CDR3 coding DNA: TGTGCCAGCAGCTTGGTCAGCTACGAGCAGTACTTC. Protein: CASSLVSYEQYF. Looking up the rest from reference TRBV5-5 and TRBJ2-7 gives the full variable domain: DAGVTQSPTHLIKTRGQQVTLRCSPISGHKSVSWYQQVLGQGPQFIFQYYEKEERGRGNFPDRFSARQFPNYSSELNVNALLLGDSALYLCASSLVSYEQYFGPGTRLTVT.

The chain carries TRBV7-9 and TRBJ2-7; D call uncertain. This CDR3 spans 12 amino acids. The germline V gene encodes CDR1 SEHNR and CDR2 FQNEAQ (reference sequence). The V gene lost 3 bases and the J gene lost 3 bases, with 6 bases spanning the gap. The CDR3 here is CASSFQYYEQYF. As DNA, the CDR3 is TGTGCCAGCAGCTTCCAGTACTACGAGCAGTACTTC.

J is TRBJ2-5 and V is TRBV9, with 12 positions matching TRBD1. V was pared by 3 bases and J by 4 bases, with 13 bases of the junction left unmatched. This CDR3 region has 18 residues. The germline CDR1 and CDR2 sequences are SGDLS and YYNGEE. CDR3 amino acids: CASSDPGTGGGIGETQYF. As DNA, the CDR3 is TGTGCCAGCAGCGACCCCGGGACAGGGGGCGGAATAGGAGAGACCCAGTACTTC.

Notes on this clone: A clone one base away is much larger, so this may be a read error. The same CDR3 is also encoded by other DNA sequences in this sample. J is TRBJ2-7 and V is TRBV7-9; D not resolved. Germline CDR1 SEHNR, CDR2 FQNEAQ (reference sequence). The V and J ends lost 3 bases and 1 base respectively, with 4 bases between them. The CDR3 spans 12 residues. The CDR3 loop is CASSFGSYEQYF. For the CDR3, the DNA is TGTGCCAGCAGCTTCGGGTCCTACGAGCAGTACTTC.

The V and J genes are TRBV5-6 and TRBJ2-3, with TRBD2 matching 7 bases. There are 15 residues in the CDR3. CDR1 SGHDT and CDR2 YYEEEE come from the germline V gene. Trimming removed 5 bases from V and 2 bases from J; junction bases left unmatched: 8. In nucleotides, the CDR3 is TGTGCCAGCAGTCCTCTAGCGGCTTTCACAGATACGCAGTATTTT. Translation: CASSPLAAFTDTQYF. The complete variable domain, with remaining parts taken from reference TRBV5-6 and TRBJ2-3, reads DAGVTQSPTHLIKTRGQQVTLRCSPKSGHDTVSWYQQALGQGPQFIFQYYEEEERQRGNFPDRFSGHQFPNYSSELNVNALLLGDSALYLCASSPLAAFTDTQYFGPGTRLTVL.

This chain connects TRBV7-2 to TRBJ2-1; D call uncertain. The V and J ends lost 3 bases and 0 bases respectively, with 6 bases between them. CDR1 SGHTA and CDR2 FQGNSA come from the germline V gene. The CDR3 totals 14 residues. DNA for the CDR3: TGTGCCAGCAGCTTCTCGGGCTCCTACAATGAGCAGTTCTTC. This translates into CASSFSGSYNEQFF.

This clone was seen once. The genes are TRBV7-9 and TRBJ2-4, with D tentatively TRBD2 (7 bases). The CDR3 has 14 amino acids. V lost 3 bases and J 5 bases, leaving 11 bases between the germline ends. Looked up from germline, CDR1 is SEHNR and CDR2 is FQNEAQ (reference sequence). In DNA form, the CDR3 reads TGTGCCAGCAGCTTGGGAGGGGGTGAAAACATTCAGTACTTC. Translation: CASSLGGGENIQYF.

This clone was detected only once. The chain carries TRBV5-8 and TRBJ2-7; 8 positions agree with TRBD1. Germline CDR1 SGHTS, CDR2 YDEGEE. V shed 4 bases, J shed 2 bases, and the junction held 8 bases outside the gene matches. This CDR3 contains 15 residues. The CDR3: CASSPDRGWAYEQYF. CDR3 sequence (DNA): TGTGCCAGCAGCCCAGACAGGGGTTGGGCCTACGAGCAGTACTTC.

This clone has a single count. The chain has TRBV27 and TRBJ2-7, with unresolved D. The CDR3 runs 14 residues. The germline gives CDR1 MNHEY, CDR2 SMNVEV (reference sequence). The V gene lost 3 bases and the J gene lost 4 bases, with 13 bases spanning the gap. CDR3 DNA sequence: TGTGCCAGCAGTTTCTCCTCCACACAGTACGAGCAGTACTTC. Protein sequence: CASSFSSTQYEQYF.